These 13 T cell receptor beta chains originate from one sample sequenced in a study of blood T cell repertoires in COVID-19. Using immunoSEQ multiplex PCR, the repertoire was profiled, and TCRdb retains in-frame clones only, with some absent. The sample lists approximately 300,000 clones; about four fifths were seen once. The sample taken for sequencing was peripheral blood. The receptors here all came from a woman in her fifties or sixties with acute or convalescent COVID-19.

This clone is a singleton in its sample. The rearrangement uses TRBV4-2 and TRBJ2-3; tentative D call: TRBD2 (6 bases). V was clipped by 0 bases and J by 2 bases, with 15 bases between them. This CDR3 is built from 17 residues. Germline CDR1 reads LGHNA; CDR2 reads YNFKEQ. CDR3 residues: CASSQDQTGDLTDTQYF. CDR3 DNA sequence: TGTGCCAGCAGCCAAGATCAGACGGGGGATCTCACAGATACGCAGTATTTT.

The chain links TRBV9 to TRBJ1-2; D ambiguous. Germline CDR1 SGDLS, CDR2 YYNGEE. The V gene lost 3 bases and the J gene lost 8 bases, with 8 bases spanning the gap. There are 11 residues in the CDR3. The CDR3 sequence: CASSASSGYTF. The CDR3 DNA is TGTGCCAGCAGCGCGAGTAGCGGCTACACCTTC.

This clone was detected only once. The CDR3 nucleotides read TGTGCCAGCAATCCCGTCTGGGGCCGCACAGATACGCAGTATTTT. It is translated as CASNPVWGRTDTQYF. J is TRBJ2-3 and V is TRBV27; the D gene is possibly TRBD1 (5 bases). The CDR3 runs 15 residues. Germline CDR1 MNHEY, CDR2 SMNVEV (reference sequence). V dropped 7 bases and J dropped 1 base, with 15 bases sitting between them.

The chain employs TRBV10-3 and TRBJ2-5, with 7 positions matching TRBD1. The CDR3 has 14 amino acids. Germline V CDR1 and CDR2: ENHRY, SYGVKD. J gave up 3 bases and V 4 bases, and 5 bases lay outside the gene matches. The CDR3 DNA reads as TGTGCCATCAGTGCTACTGGGACAGAAGAGACCCAGTACTTC. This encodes CAISATGTEETQYF.

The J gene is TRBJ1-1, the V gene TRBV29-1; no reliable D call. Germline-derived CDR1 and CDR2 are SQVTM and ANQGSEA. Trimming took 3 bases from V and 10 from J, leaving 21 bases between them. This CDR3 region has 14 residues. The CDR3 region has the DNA TGCAGCGTTGATCCCGACATCGGGCCCCGGGGAGCTTTCTTT. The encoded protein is CSVDPDIGPRGAFF.

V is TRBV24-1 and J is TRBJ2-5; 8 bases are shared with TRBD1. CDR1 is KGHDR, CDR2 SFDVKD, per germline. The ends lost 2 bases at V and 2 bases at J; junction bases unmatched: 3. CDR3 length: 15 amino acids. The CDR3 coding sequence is TGTGCCACCAGTGATTCGACAGGGGCTCAAGAGACCCAGTACTTC. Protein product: CATSDSTGAQETQYF.

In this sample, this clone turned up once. CDR3 protein: CATSDPKGSSNTGELFF. The CDR3 DNA sequence: TGTGCCACCAGTGACCCGAAGGGGTCGTCGAACACCGGGGAGCTGTTTTTT. The genes are TRBV24-1 and TRBJ2-2; TRBD1 might be the D (5 bases). The germline V gene encodes CDR1 KGHDR and CDR2 SFDVKD. V lost 4 bases and J lost 0, with 14 bases in between. The CDR3 has 17 amino acids.

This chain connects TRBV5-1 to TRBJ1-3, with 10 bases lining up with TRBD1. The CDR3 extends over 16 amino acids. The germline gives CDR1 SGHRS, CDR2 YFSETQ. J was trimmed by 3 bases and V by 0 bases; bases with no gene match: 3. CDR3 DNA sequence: TGCGCCAGCAGCTTGGGGACAGGGGGTCTTGGAAACACCATATATTTT. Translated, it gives CASSLGTGGLGNTIYF.

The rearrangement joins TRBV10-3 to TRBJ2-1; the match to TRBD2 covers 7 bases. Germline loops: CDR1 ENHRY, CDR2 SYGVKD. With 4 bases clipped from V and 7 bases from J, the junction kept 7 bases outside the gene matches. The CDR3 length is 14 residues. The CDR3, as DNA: TGTGCCATCAGTGGGGGACTACTAGAGAATGAGCAGTTCTTC. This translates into CAISGGLLENEQFF.

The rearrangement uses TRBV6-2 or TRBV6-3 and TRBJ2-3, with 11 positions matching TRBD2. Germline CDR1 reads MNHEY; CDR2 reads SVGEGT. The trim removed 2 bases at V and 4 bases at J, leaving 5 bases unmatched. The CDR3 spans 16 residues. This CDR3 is CASSYGGSGRADTQYF. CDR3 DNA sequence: TGTGCCAGCAGTTACGGAGGTAGCGGGAGGGCAGATACGCAGTATTTT.

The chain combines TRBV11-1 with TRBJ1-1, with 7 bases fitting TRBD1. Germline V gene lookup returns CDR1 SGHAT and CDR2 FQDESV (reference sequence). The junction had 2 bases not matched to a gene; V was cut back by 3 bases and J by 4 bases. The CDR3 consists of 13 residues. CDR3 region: CASSFRQGTEAFF. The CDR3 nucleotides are TGTGCCAGCAGCTTCAGACAGGGCACTGAAGCTTTCTTT.

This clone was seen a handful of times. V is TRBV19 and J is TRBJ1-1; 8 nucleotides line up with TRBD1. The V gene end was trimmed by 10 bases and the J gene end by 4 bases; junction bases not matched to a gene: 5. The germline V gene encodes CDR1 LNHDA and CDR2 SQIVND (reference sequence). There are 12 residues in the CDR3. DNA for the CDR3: TGTGCCATAAGGACAGGGACCACTGAAGCTTTCTTT. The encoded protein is CAIRTGTTEAFF.

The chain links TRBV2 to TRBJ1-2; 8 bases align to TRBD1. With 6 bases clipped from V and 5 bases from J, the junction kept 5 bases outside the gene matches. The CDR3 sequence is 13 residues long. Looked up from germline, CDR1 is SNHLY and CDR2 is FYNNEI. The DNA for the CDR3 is TGTGCCAGCAGAGGGACAGGAGGTTATGGCTACACCTTC. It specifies CASRGTGGYGYTF. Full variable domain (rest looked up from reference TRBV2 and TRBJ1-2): EPEVTQTPSHQVTQMGQEVILRCVPISNHLYFYWYRQILGQKVEFLVSFYNNEISEKSEIFDDQFSVERPDGSNFTLKIRSTKLEDSAMYFCASRGTGGYGYTFGSGTRLTVV.